Each of the 5 T cell receptor beta chains below was sequenced from the same sample in a study of shared clonotypes between healthy human individuals (dated by TCRdb to 2020 to 2021). CD8 naive samples consisted of CD45RO-negative cells that were positively selected for CCR7, yielding a CD45RA+CCR7+ population without TemRA cells. Library preparation used the immunoSEQ multiplex PCR assay. In its TCRdb copy, this immuneACCESS table keeps in-frame sequences only and misses some clones. Where compared with another copy, unresolved V genes explain less than half of these, and the others have no known cause. Here the sample has 2 million to 2.5 million clones; about 95% occur a single time. Approximately 1.2% of the sample comes from the top ten. Sequencing input: naive CD8+ T cells sorted from blood. The label giving this sample's cell subset or site can be read as: CD45RA+CCR7+. The source is a man aged 18 to 29 in good health.

V gene TRBV27 combines with J gene TRBJ1-5; D unclear. CDR3 length: 14 residues. Trimming removed 6 bases at V and 1 base at J, with 10 bases between. From germline, CDR1 is MNHEY and CDR2 SMNVEV (reference sequence). The CDR3 sequence is CASSPEGSNQPQHF. The CDR3 DNA follows: TGTGCCAGCAGCCCCGAAGGGAGCAATCAGCCCCAGCATTTT.

J is TRBJ2-7 and V is TRBV10-2, with 8 bases aligning to TRBD2. The germline V gene has CDR1 WSHSY and CDR2 SAAADI. The CDR3 runs to 15 residues. Trimming at V came to 3 bases and at J to 5 bases, leaving 9 bases not matched to a gene. This CDR3 reads CASSEGREVIDEQYF. CDR3 bases: TGCGCCAGCAGTGAAGGGCGGGAGGTGATCGACGAGCAGTACTTC.

This chain connects TRBV28 to TRBJ2-7, with no clear D. Germline CDR1 is MDHEN and CDR2 is SYDVKM. V gave up 5 bases and J gave up 2 bases, with 13 bases separating them. This CDR3 is built from 14 residues. CDR3 in DNA: TGTGCCAGCAGTCCCGAGACCGTAACCTACGAGCAGTACTTC. Its translation: CASSPETVTYEQYF.

The rearrangement uses TRBV5-1 and TRBJ2-5; D is unclear. Germline V gives CDR1 SGHRS, CDR2 YFSETQ. The CDR3 loop spans 14 amino acids. V was clipped by 3 bases and J by 2 bases, with 11 bases between them. The CDR3 sequence: CASSWWIQQETQYF. The CDR3 bases are TGCGCCAGCAGCTGGTGGATACAGCAAGAGACCCAGTACTTC.

CDR3 residues: CASSPVPGQGTNEKLFF. CDR3 nucleotide sequence: TGTGCCAGCTCACCGGTCCCGGGACAGGGTACTAATGAAAAACTGTTTTTT. The rearrangement joins TRBV18 to TRBJ1-4; 9 bases align to TRBD1. With V trimmed by 3 bases and J by 2 bases, 7 bases remained unmatched. Germline CDR1 and CDR2: KGHSH and LQKENI. The CDR3 is 17 residues long.